The present TCR beta chain was sequenced within a study of T cell responses to AZD1222 COVID-19 vaccine. TCRdb's copy holds only in-frame clones and misses some; the assay was immunoSEQ multiplex PCR. The data hold 90,000 or so clones, with over 75% observed a single time. Germline V gene data show CDR1 as LGHDT and CDR2 as YNNKEL (reference sequence). Trimming shortened V by 2 bases and J by 2 bases, and 13 bases separated the two germline ends. The CDR3 has 16 residues. The chain employs TRBV3-1 (or the pseudogene TRBV3-2) and TRBJ1-3, with a weak D call TRBD1 (5 bases). The sample in question was peripheral blood, obtained on day 0 of AZD1222 vaccination. This clonotype was obtained from an adult in good health. The chain's CDR3 is CASSQFFGGTGNTIYF. The DNA of the CDR3 is TGTGCCAGCAGCCAATTCTTCGGGGGAACTGGAAACACCATATATTTT.